One sample yielded the 14 T cell receptor beta chains listed below, sequenced in a study of T cell repertoires in cytomegalovirus infection. One entry per CDR3 protein results from TCRdb running MiXCR on the reads. The data contain 200,000 to 300,000 distinct CDR3 sequences, approximately 9% of them singletons. Source material: PBMCs. The receptor source for this set is a human donor in good health (CMV status not recorded). Some clones in this sample may be carry-over from other donors' samples.

This clonotype turned up a few times. The chain recombines TRBV5-1 with TRBJ1-1; D unresolved. The CDR3 has 16 residues. The germline CDR1 and CDR2 sequences are SGHRS and YFSETQ. The V gene lost 2 bases and the J gene lost 0 bases, with 14 bases spanning the gap. The CDR3 region is CASSFLEGMLNTEAFF. For the CDR3, the DNA is TGCGCCAGCAGCTTCTTGGAGGGAATGTTGAACACTGAAGCTTTCTTT. Looking up the rest from reference TRBV5-1 and TRBJ1-1 gives the full variable domain: KAGVTQTPRYLIKTRGQQVTLSCSPISGHRSVSWYQQTPGQGLQFLFEYFSETQRNKGNFPGRFSGRQFSNSRSEMNVSTLELGDSALYLCASSFLEGMLNTEAFFGQGTRLTVV.

This clonotype has ten or more counts. V usage is TRBV6-1 and J usage is TRBJ2-6; the D gene is possibly TRBD1 (6 bases). V was pared by 2 bases and J by 4 bases, with 9 bases between. CDR1 and CDR2 (germline): MNHNS, SASEGT. The CDR3 contains 15 residues. CDR3 amino acids: CASSESGAGANVLTF. For the CDR3, the DNA is TGTGCCAGCAGTGAATCAGGGGCAGGGGCCAACGTCCTGACTTTC.

The chain is built from TRBV20-1 and TRBJ1-5; D perhaps matches TRBD1 (6 bases). CDR1 is DFQATT, CDR2 SNEGSKA, per germline (reference sequence). The CDR3 runs 16 residues. Trimming left V 7 bases short and J 2 bases short, with 21 bases between. In nucleotides, the CDR3 is TGCAGTGTAACCCCCAAAACAGGGCTAGGCAATCAGCCCCAGCATTTT. Its protein is CSVTPKTGLGNQPQHF.

This clonotype was counted only a few times. The chain links TRBV27 to TRBJ2-3; a weak D match, TRBD1 (6 bases). Germline CDR1 and CDR2: MNHEY and SMNVEV (reference sequence). This CDR3 has 15 residues. V lost 3 bases and J 4 bases, leaving 14 bases between the germline ends. The CDR3 sequence is CASSFTGRRSDTQYF. CDR3 bases: TGTGCCAGCAGTTTCACAGGGAGAAGGTCAGATACGCAGTATTTT.

This clonotype was observed a few times. The genes are TRBV7-2 and TRBJ2-5, with D tentatively TRBD2 (7 bases). The CDR3 spans 16 residues. Trimming removed 6 bases at V and 2 bases at J, with 19 bases between. Germline CDR1 and CDR2: SGHTA and FQGNSA. CDR3 bases: TGTGCCAGCAGGGGTTTGGCGGGGGCCCCTCAAGAGACCCAGTACTTC. Translated: CASRGLAGAPQETQYF.

This clonotype came up many times. The chain has TRBV7-9 and TRBJ2-3; no reliable D call. The germline V and J ends were trimmed by 4 bases and 6 bases, with 8 bases remaining between them. This CDR3 spans 12 amino acids. Germline V lookup: CDR1 SEHNR, CDR2 FQNEAQ (reference sequence). This CDR3 is CASSSVADTQYF. The DNA of the CDR3 is TGTGCCAGCAGCTCTGTGGCCGATACGCAGTATTTT.

This clonotype was picked up many times. The chain has TRBV7-2 and TRBJ2-1; 9 nucleotides line up with TRBD2. V trimming: 5 bases; J trimming: 3 bases; junction bases outside the gene matches: 5. The length of the CDR3 is 15 residues. The germline gives CDR1 SGHTA, CDR2 FQGNSA. CDR3 sequence (DNA): TGTGCCAGCAGCCCTAGCGGGACCGACTACAATGAGCAGTTCTTC. Translation: CASSPSGTDYNEQFF.

About this clonotype itself: Just one base apart from a much larger clone, this may be a read error. The genes are TRBV6-1 and TRBJ1-1, with D maybe TRBD1 (5 bases). This CDR3 is 14 amino acids long. Germline CDR1 MNHNS, CDR2 SASEGT. CDR3 sequence (DNA): TGTGCCAGCAGTGAAGGGAGAGAGAGGGGTGAAACTTTCTTT. As protein: CASSEGRERGETFF.

This clonotype was found many times. The V and J genes are TRBV7-2 and TRBJ2-1, with D tentatively TRBD2 (5 bases). Germline V gene sequence: CDR1 SGHTA, CDR2 FQGNSA. With 0 bases removed from V and 2 bases from J, the gap between germline ends came to 8 bases. CDR3 length equals 15 residues. The CDR3 DNA reads as TGTGCCAGCAGCTTAGCGTACGGGGCCTACAATGAGCAGTTCTTC. This encodes CASSLAYGAYNEQFF.

This clonotype was detected ten times or more. The chain joins TRBV7-6 to TRBJ1-2; 11 nucleotides match TRBD1. Per germline, CDR1 SGHVS and CDR2 FNYEAQ. J lost 7 bases, V lost 5 bases, and 6 bases had no gene match. The CDR3 is made up of 14 amino acids. CDR3 bases: TGTGCCAGCAGCGCGGACAGGGGGCGGGGTGGCTACACCTTC. It encodes CASSADRGRGGYTF.

This clonotype showed up many times. This sequence joins TRBV7-2 and TRBJ2-5, with D perhaps TRBD1 (5 bases). With 4 bases removed from V and 1 base from J, the gap between germline ends came to 10 bases. The V gene's germline CDR1 is SGHTA and CDR2 FQGNSA. The CDR3 is 14 amino acids. The CDR3 is CASSYAGFQETQYF. In DNA form, the CDR3 reads TGTGCCAGCAGCTACGCAGGGTTCCAAGAGACCCAGTACTTC. Complete variable domain (other parts from reference TRBV7-2 and TRBJ2-5): GAGVSQSPSNKVTEKGKDVELRCDPISGHTALYWYRQSLGQGLEFLIYFQGNSAPDKSGLPSDRFSAERTGGSVSTLTIQRTQQEDSAVYLCASSYAGFQETQYFGPGTRLLVL.

This clonotype was detected ten times or more. The rearrangement uses TRBV11-3 and TRBJ2-5, with TRBD2 matching over 7 bases. Germline loops: CDR1 SGHNT, CDR2 YENEEA. The CDR3 is made up of 13 amino acids. V lost 5 bases to trimming and J lost 4 bases; unmatched junction nucleotides: 4. The CDR3 region is CASSRTGGETQYF. In DNA form, the CDR3 reads TGTGCCAGCAGCCGTACGGGAGGAGAGACCCAGTACTTC. Looking up the rest from reference TRBV11-3 and TRBJ2-5 gives the full variable domain: EAGVVQSPRYKIIEKKQPVAFWCNPISGHNTLYWYLQNLGQGPELLIRYENEEAVDDSQLPKDRFSAERLKGVDSTLKIQPAELGDSAVYLCASSRTGGETQYFGPGTRLLVL.

This clonotype was counted many times. The chain uses TRBV20-1 and TRBJ1-5, with D hard to call. The CDR3 totals 14 residues. V gave up 2 bases and J gave up 3 bases, with 11 bases separating them. Germline assignment: CDR1 DFQATT and CDR2 SNEGSKA (reference sequence). The CDR3 bases are TGCAGTGCTAGAACAGATAATTCCAATCAGCCCCAGCATTTT. Its translation is CSARTDNSNQPQHF.

This clonotype was counted ten times or more. The chain employs TRBV7-2 and TRBJ1-3, with D tentatively TRBD1 (5 bases). The length of the CDR3 is 16 residues. Germline CDR1 SGHTA, CDR2 FQGNSA. V was trimmed by 0 bases and J by 2 bases, leaving 11 bases between them. This CDR3 reads CASSLAVVTAGNTIYF. CDR3 coding DNA: TGTGCCAGCAGCTTAGCGGTCGTGACAGCTGGAAACACCATATATTTT.